This T cell receptor (beta chain) was sequenced for a study of CD8+ T cells in alopecia areata. Study context: Each recipient was an approximately 7-10-week-old female C3H/HeJ mouse given skin from an approximately 6-13-month-old C3H/HeJ donor with spontaneous alopecia. Findings of the study overall: Against the mouse data, patients shared TCRs less clearly, possibly for HLA reasons. Scalp sequencing also captures normal skin's resident alphabeta T cells. Normal scalp showed lower clonality than lesional scalp, especially alopecia totalis/universalis.

The J segment lost 4 bases and the V segment lost 0 bases, leaving 4 bases of the junction unmatched. The CDR3 has 16 residues. CDR1 is LGHNA, CDR2 YNLKQL, per germline (reference sequence). After isolation, RNA underwent reverse transcription to generate cDNA as the sequencing template. TCRdb's copy holds only in-frame clones and misses some; the assay was immunoSEQ multiplex PCR. The sample has about 300,000 clones, none seen only once; the top ten hold less than 1.5%. Points on this clone: The antigen is unknown. Gene names are mouse gene names. The read is 4 residues too short to cover the CDR3 end, so that end is filled in from the germline J gene.

Sorting relied on CD4, CD8alpha, NKG2D, NKG2ACE and other markers applied to pooled cutaneous lymph node cells. This receptor was obtained from a C3H/HeJ mouse with alopecia areata. Mouse MHC haplotype: H2-k. The sequenced sample consisted of CD4+ T cells sorted from a lymph node. The V and J genes are TRBV5 and TRBJ2-1, with 9 nucleotides matching TRBD1. CDR3 bases read: TGTGCCAGCAGCCAAGATAAGGGACAGGGATATGCT. Protein product: CASSQDKGQGYA. The full CDR3 sequence reads CASSQDKGQGYAEQFF.